One and the same sample provided the 20 T cell receptor beta chains below, sequenced in a study of T-cell memory formation after mild COVID-19 (dated by TCRdb to the early 2020s). Library method: 5' RACE. The sequencer listed for this sample is Illumina NovaSeq 6000. TCRdb redid the processing of the public reads, applying fastp at Q25 and MiXCR, and retained in-frame beta chains. Rows are combined by CDR3 protein, so each entry shows the most common genes and DNA. This sample has 70,000 to 100,000 distinct CDR3 sequences in its table, and about 13% of those were observed once. About 27% of the sample lies in the top ten. The specimen was PBMCs or a T cell subset sorted from them (not recorded which). These receptors came from an adult woman who had mild COVID-19 (a few samples of this study predate the infection). The sample titles of this study are shuffled in the database, so cell type and time point are left out; the donor was told from shared clones.

This chain joins TRBV7-9 and TRBJ1-2, with no clear D. Germline V gene lookup returns CDR1 SEHNR and CDR2 FQNEAQ (reference sequence). V was cut by 1 base and J by 6 bases, with 12 bases left in between. CDR3 length: 14 amino acids. The CDR3 coding sequence is TGTGCCAGCAGCTTAGGCCCGGGGTTGGATGGCTACACCTTC. Its translation: CASSLGPGLDGYTF. Supplemented by reference TRBV7-9 and TRBJ1-2, the full variable domain reads DTGVSQNPRHKITKRGQNVTFRCDPISEHNRLYWYRQTLGQGPEFLTYFQNEAQLEKSRLLSDRFSAERPKGSFSTLEIQRTEQGDSAMYLCASSLGPGLDGYTFGSGTRLTVV.

The chain has TRBV5-4 and TRBJ2-5; 8 bases map to TRBD2. The V segment lost 6 bases and the J segment 2 bases; nucleotides outside the gene matches: 6. Germline CDR1 and CDR2: SGHNT and YYREEE (reference sequence). The CDR3 runs 14 residues. CDR3 bases: TGTGCCAGCACCCCGGGGGGGGAGCAAGAGACCCAGTACTTC. As protein: CASTPGGEQETQYF. Filled out from reference TRBV5-4 and TRBJ2-5, the complete variable domain reads ETGVTQSPTHLIKTRGQQVTLRCSSQSGHNTVSWYQQALGQGPQFIFQYYREEENGRGNFPPRFSGLQFPNYSSELNVNALELDDSALYLCASTPGGEQETQYFGPGTRLLVL.

The J gene is TRBJ2-1, the V gene TRBV7-8; the D is unclear. V lost 5 bases to trimming and J lost 0 bases, with 11 bases between them. This CDR3 region has 15 residues. Germline CDR1 reads SGHVS; CDR2 reads FQNEAQ. The CDR3 DNA reads as TGTGCCAGCAGCCCCCCTCTGAGCTCCTACAATGAGCAGTTCTTC. Translation gives CASSPPLSSYNEQFF.

With regard to this clonotype: The junction does not match germline at one end; this may be a read error. This chain connects TRBV5-5 to TRBJ2-5; possibly TRBD2 for D (6 bases). This CDR3 spans 13 amino acids. Germline-derived CDR1 and CDR2 are SGHKS and YYEKEE (reference sequence). CDR3 residues: CASSLGDWSEGNF. In DNA form, the CDR3 reads TGTGCCAGCAGCTTGGGGGACTGGTCTGAGGGAAACTTC.

The gene calls are TRBV7-6 and TRBJ1-1; 9 bases line up with TRBD1. CDR3 length: 16 residues. Germline V gene sequence: CDR1 SGHVS, CDR2 FNYEAQ. The V gene end was trimmed by 6 bases and the J gene end by 7 bases; junction bases not matched to a gene: 15. In DNA form, the CDR3 reads TGTGCCAGCAGGGAGACCAACAGGGGGCCAATCCTTGAAGCTTTCTTT. This translates into CASRETNRGPILEAFF.

This clonotype showed up just a few times. The chain joins TRBV12-5 to TRBJ1-1, with a possible D match to TRBD1 (5 bases). Germline assignment: CDR1 LGHNT and CDR2 FRNRAP. There are 11 residues in the CDR3. CDR3 amino acids: CAQTAHTEAFF. For the CDR3, the DNA is TGTGCCCAGACAGCTCACACTGAAGCTTTCTTT.

This rearrangement joins TRBV12-3 or TRBV12-4 to TRBJ2-5; perhaps D is TRBD1 or TRBD2 (5 bases each). This CDR3 spans 13 amino acids. Between the trimmed V and J ends, which lost 7 bases and 4 bases, there was a span of 13 bases. The CDR3 is CASKTRGRETQYF. The DNA of the CDR3 is TGTGCCAGCAAAACTAGGGGACGAGAGACCCAGTACTTC.

DNA of the CDR3: TGTGCCAGTAGTATAGATTATGAGCAGTTCTTC. Protein: CASSIDYEQFF. The V gene is TRBV19, the J gene TRBJ2-1; no clear D. This CDR3 is 11 amino acids long. In germline, CDR1 is LNHDA, CDR2 SQIVND (reference sequence). V was cut by 0 bases and J by 8 bases, with 2 bases left in between.

In its sample, this clonotype was seen a few times. The V call is TRBV30, the J call TRBJ2-1; no firm D call. The V end lost 0 bases, the J end lost 9 bases, and 6 bases lay between the germline ends. The CDR3 extends over 11 amino acids. Germline CDR1 reads GTSNPN; CDR2 reads SVGIG (reference sequence). The CDR3 loop is CAWSVSPEQFF. The CDR3 nucleotides are TGTGCCTGGAGTGTATCGCCTGAGCAGTTCTTC.

This sequence joins TRBV4-3 and TRBJ2-7, with D possibly matching TRBD1 (5 bases). V lost 1 base to trimming and J lost 2 bases, with 12 bases between them. Germline V gene data show CDR1 as LGHNA and CDR2 as YSLEER. The CDR3 spans 15 residues. CDR3 protein: CASSQGLDSTYEQYF. CDR3 in DNA: TGCGCCAGCAGCCAAGGGCTCGACAGTACCTACGAGCAGTACTTC.

The sample holds a few counts of this clonotype. The genes are TRBV29-1 and TRBJ2-5; D gene uncertain. The CDR3 sequence is 13 residues long. Trimming took off 6 bases at V and 1 base at J, with 12 bases between the two ends. Per the germline V gene, CDR1 is SQVTM and CDR2 is ANQGSEA. The CDR3 loop reads CSVSGPVQETQYF. CDR3 sequence (DNA): TGCAGCGTGTCGGGCCCGGTCCAAGAGACCCAGTACTTC. Full variable domain (rest looked up from reference TRBV29-1 and TRBJ2-5): SAVISQKPSRDICQRGTSLTIQCQVDSQVTMMFWYRQQPGQSLTLIATANQGSEATYESGFVIDKFPISRPNLTFSTLTVSNMSPEDSSIYLCSVSGPVQETQYFGPGTRLLVL.

The chain employs TRBV27 and TRBJ2-3; D unresolved. Trimming left V 5 bases short and J 2 bases short, with 17 bases between. The germline V gene encodes CDR1 MNHEY and CDR2 SMNVEV (reference sequence). This CDR3 region has 16 residues. CDR3 sequence (DNA): TGTGCCAGCAGTCCCCGGCTTTCCCCCACCACAGATACGCAGTATTTT. Its protein product is CASSPRLSPTTDTQYF.

This clonotype was recorded a few times. The chain uses TRBV5-1 and TRBJ2-7, with a weak D call TRBD2 (6 bases). Germline CDR1 SGHRS, CDR2 YFSETQ. The ends were cut back, 4 bases at V and 3 bases at J, with 17 bases in the middle. This CDR3 has 15 amino acids. CDR3 sequence: CASSPLRDSHYEQYF. CDR3 in DNA: TGCGCCAGCAGCCCACTCCGGGACTCGCACTACGAGCAGTACTTC.

The V call is TRBV11-2, the J call TRBJ1-3; possibly TRBD1 for D (5 bases). V lost 6 bases to trimming and J lost 0 bases, with 12 bases between them. CDR1 is SGHAT and CDR2 is FQNNGV in the germline V gene. This CDR3 is 15 amino acids long. The CDR3 DNA follows: TGTGCCAGCAGTACAGGCCTGAGCTCTGGAAACACCATATATTTT. This codes for CASSTGLSSGNTIYF.

A few counts support this clonotype. An end of the junction does not agree with germline; a read error may underlie this. This chain uses TRBV7-7 with TRBJ2-1; weak D call: TRBD1 (5 bases). CDR1 and CDR2 (germline): SSHAT, FNYEAQ (reference sequence). This CDR3 has 13 amino acids. CDR3 in amino acids: CASSLSGWSEQFF. DNA for the CDR3: TGTGCTAGCAGCTTATCAGGGTGGAGTGAGCAGTTCTTC.

V and J are TRBV20-1 and TRBJ2-1; possible D gene TRBD1, 6 bases. The CDR3 runs 14 residues. CDR1 and CDR2 (germline): DFQATT, SNEGSKA (reference sequence). Trimming removed 7 bases at V and 0 bases at J, with 13 bases between. CDR3 region: CSVWGPSSYNEQFF. Here the CDR3 DNA reads TGCAGTGTTTGGGGGCCTAGCTCCTACAATGAGCAGTTCTTC.

This clonotype turned up a few times. This chain's CDR3 is CSIIPPNQETQYF. The DNA of the CDR3 is TGCAGCATCATACCCCCAAATCAAGAGACCCAGTACTTC. V and J are TRBV29-1 and TRBJ2-5; D gene uncertain. The germline V gene encodes CDR1 SQVTM and CDR2 ANQGSEA. The germline V and J ends were trimmed by 8 bases and 2 bases, with 15 bases remaining between them. The CDR3 has 13 amino acids.

The chain combines TRBV11-2 with TRBJ1-2; 11 bases are shared with TRBD1. Per the germline V gene, CDR1 is SGHAT and CDR2 is FQNNGV. The length of the CDR3 is 14 residues. The J segment lost 3 bases and the V segment lost 4 bases, leaving 1 base of the junction unmatched. CDR3 amino acids: CASSWTGGDYGYTF. Written as DNA, the CDR3 is TGTGCCAGCAGCTGGACAGGGGGCGACTATGGCTACACCTTC.

The sample holds many counts of this clonotype. J is TRBJ2-5 and V is TRBV15, with no clear D. This CDR3 is 12 amino acids long. Per germline, CDR1 LNHNV and CDR2 YYDKDF (reference sequence). The V gene lost 5 bases and the J gene lost 5 bases, with 9 bases spanning the gap. CDR3 coding DNA: TGTGCCACCAGCCCCCGCCTGGAGACCCAGTACTTC. Its translation: CATSPRLETQYF.

This clonotype showed up just a few times. The rearrangement uses TRBV12-3 or TRBV12-4 and TRBJ2-3; the D gene is possibly TRBD1 (6 bases). The CDR3 is 20 amino acids. Between the trimmed V and J ends, which lost 4 bases and 0 bases, there was a span of 26 bases. The CDR3, as DNA: TGTGCCAGCAGTTCCCCCTGGGGGCAAAATAAGTCCCCTAGCACAGATACGCAGTATTTT. As protein: CASSSPWGQNKSPSTDTQYF.